This T cell receptor (beta chain) was captured by sequencing in a study of monozygotic twins with inflammatory bowel disease. Study findings and constraints: The analysis did not separate different T cell subtypes.

Germline CDR1 and CDR2: MNHEY and SVGAGI. This CDR3 has 14 amino acids. A word on this clonotype: Its cognate antigen is unknown.

TCRdb re-called the 5' RACE reads, yielding one record per CDR3 amino acid sequence without DNA. This sample's table has nearly 450,000 distinct CDR3 sequences. Whole blood without T cell sorting served as the source of isolated total RNA. Sequencing input: blood. This chain joins TRBV6-5 and TRBJ2-2. This TCR was recovered from a human donor with ulcerative colitis or Crohn's disease, or a healthy co-twin of an affected twin (not recorded which). The CDR3 protein is CASSYSSRVGELFF.